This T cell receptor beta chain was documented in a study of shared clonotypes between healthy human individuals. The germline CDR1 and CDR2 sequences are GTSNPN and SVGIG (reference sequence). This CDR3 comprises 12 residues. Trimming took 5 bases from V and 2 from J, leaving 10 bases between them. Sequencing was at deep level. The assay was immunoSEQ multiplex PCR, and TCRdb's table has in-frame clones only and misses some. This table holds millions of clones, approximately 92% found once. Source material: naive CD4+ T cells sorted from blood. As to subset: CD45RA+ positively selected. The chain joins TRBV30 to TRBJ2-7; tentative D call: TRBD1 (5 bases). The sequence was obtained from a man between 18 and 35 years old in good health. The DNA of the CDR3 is TGTGCCTGGCGACAGTCCGCCTACGAGCAGTACTTC. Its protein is CAWRQSAYEQYF.